One sample yielded the 24 T cell receptor beta chains listed below, sequenced in a study of T cell responses to AZD1222 COVID-19 vaccine. Here immunoSEQ multiplex PCR was the method, and the copy in TCRdb shows in-frame clones only, minus some. The repertoire consists of 95,000 to 150,000 clones, with roughly 90% occurring once and the leading ten covering 11% to 15%. Sequencing used peripheral blood, obtained on day 0 of AZD1222 vaccination. The receptor set was obtained from an adult in good health.

V usage is TRBV4-1 and J usage is TRBJ1-1; no reliable D call. The CDR3 loop spans 14 amino acids. CDR1 is MGHRA and CDR2 is YSYEKL in the germline V gene. V was clipped by 1 base and J by 5 bases, with 11 bases between them. In nucleotides, the CDR3 is TGCGCCAGCAGCCAAGCCCCCCGGGGAACTGAAGCTTTCTTT. Protein sequence: CASSQAPRGTEAFF.

The V gene is TRBV7-2, the J gene TRBJ1-6; the D is unclear. The CDR3 covers 15 residues. CDR1 is SGHTA, CDR2 FQGNSA, per germline. V gave up 7 bases and J gave up 4 bases, with 14 bases separating them. In DNA form, the CDR3 reads TGTGCCAGCACCCGGGGAGCCAAGTATAATTCACCCCTCCACTTT. This translates into CASTRGAKYNSPLHF.

The chain uses TRBV3-1 (or the pseudogene TRBV3-2) and TRBJ1-2, with D unclear. V gave up 4 bases and J gave up 8 bases, with 20 bases separating them. The CDR3 sequence is 15 residues long. The germline V gene encodes CDR1 LGHDT and CDR2 YNNKEL (reference sequence). In DNA, the CDR3 is TGTGCCAGCAGCCCCCAACTCATCATGAGTCGGGGCTACACCTTC. It translates to CASSPQLIMSRGYTF.

The gene calls are TRBV4-3 and TRBJ2-3; TRBD2 agrees at 10 bases. This CDR3 comprises 17 residues. Germline CDR1 LGHNA, CDR2 YSLEER. J lost 5 bases, V lost 0 bases, and 8 bases had no gene match. The CDR3 loop reads CASSQDFLAGEGDTQYF. The CDR3 nucleotides are TGCGCCAGCAGCCAAGATTTCCTAGCGGGAGAAGGAGATACGCAGTATTTT.

The CDR3 sequence: CASSSGRSARLGEQYF. The CDR3 DNA is TGTGCCAGCAGCTCCGGTCGGTCTGCCCGTCTGGGGGAGCAGTACTTC. The rearrangement joins TRBV7-8 to TRBJ2-7; D is unclear. The CDR3 runs 16 residues. Per germline, CDR1 SGHVS and CDR2 FQNEAQ. V lost 4 bases and J lost 7, with 23 bases in between.

The chain couples TRBV19 to TRBJ1-2; D is undetermined. Trimming removed 5 bases at V and 3 bases at J, with 7 bases between. The CDR3 has 12 residues. Germline assignment: CDR1 LNHDA and CDR2 SQIVND (reference sequence). The CDR3 DNA reads as TGTGCCAGTAGTCTCCGAGACTATGGCTACACCTTC. It codes for CASSLRDYGYTF.

By sample fraction, this clone is medium-sized. The rearrangement joins TRBV4-1 to TRBJ1-1; D possibly corresponds to TRBD1 (5 bases). The V end lost 6 bases, the J end lost 0 bases, and 11 bases lay between the germline ends. Germline V gene data show CDR1 as MGHRA and CDR2 as YSYEKL. This CDR3 contains 14 residues. The CDR3 region is CASSYGTVNTEAFF. CDR3 sequence (DNA): TGCGCCAGCAGTTACGGGACGGTGAACACTGAAGCTTTCTTT.

V and J are TRBV18 and TRBJ2-7; the D is unclear. V was shortened by 3 bases and J by 0 bases, with 12 bases between the two germline ends. Germline V gives CDR1 KGHSH, CDR2 LQKENI. CDR3 length equals 15 residues. The CDR3 spells CASSPGSAVSYEQYF. The CDR3 nucleotides are TGTGCCAGCTCACCGGGAAGCGCCGTCTCCTACGAGCAGTACTTC. The full variable domain, its missing parts supplied by reference TRBV18 and TRBJ2-7, is NAGVMQNPRHLVRRRGQEARLRCSPMKGHSHVYWYRQLPEEGLKFMVYLQKENIIDESGMPKERFSAEFPKEGPSILRIQQVVRGDSAAYFCASSPGSAVSYEQYFGPGTRLTVT.

The chain recombines TRBV29-1 with TRBJ2-7; 8 bases match TRBD2. Trimming removed 2 bases from V and 8 bases from J; junction bases left unmatched: 17. The CDR3 runs to 16 residues. The germline CDR1 and CDR2 sequences are SQVTM and ANQGSEA. The CDR3 is CSVEYQSSGLSPQQYF. The CDR3 DNA reads as TGCAGCGTTGAATATCAATCTAGCGGGCTTTCCCCCCAGCAGTACTTC.

V and J are TRBV15 and TRBJ1-3; D unclear. Germline loops: CDR1 LNHNV, CDR2 YYDKDF (reference sequence). V was shortened by 0 bases and J by 4 bases, with 7 bases between the two germline ends. The CDR3 is made up of 14 amino acids. CDR3 amino acids: CATSRDLGGNTIYF. CDR3 coding DNA: TGTGCCACCAGCAGAGATCTAGGGGGAAACACCATATATTTT.

The rearrangement joins TRBV7-9 to TRBJ1-1; possibly TRBD1 for D (6 bases). From germline, CDR1 is SEHNR and CDR2 FQNEAQ (reference sequence). The V and J ends lost 6 bases and 0 bases respectively, with 8 bases between them. The CDR3 is made up of 13 amino acids. CDR3 sequence reads: CASRDSLNTEAFF. The CDR3 DNA reads TGTGCCAGCAGGGACAGCCTGAACACTGAAGCTTTCTTT.

The J gene is TRBJ1-1, the V gene TRBV19; D is unclear. The germline gives CDR1 LNHDA, CDR2 SQIVND (reference sequence). The CDR3 consists of 13 residues. Trimming removed 8 bases from V and 2 bases from J, with 12 bases in between. CDR3 amino acids: CASERTVNTEAFF. In nucleotides, the CDR3 is TGTGCCAGTGAGAGGACCGTCAACACTGAAGCTTTCTTT. Full variable domain (remainder filled in from reference TRBV19 and TRBJ1-1): DGGITQSPKYLFRKEGQNVTLSCEQNLNHDAMYWYRQDPGQGLRLIYYSQIVNDFQKGDIAEGYSVSREKKESFPLTVTSAQKNPTAFYLCASERTVNTEAFFGQGTRLTVV.

The chain's CDR3 is CASSSQRGGGYTF. The CDR3 DNA reads TGTGCCAGCAGCTCACAACGGGGAGGTGGCTACACCTTC. This rearrangement joins TRBV7-2 to TRBJ1-2; no firm D call. CDR3 length equals 13 residues. Trimming left V 4 bases short and J 7 bases short, with 13 bases between. The germline V gene encodes CDR1 SGHTA and CDR2 FQGNSA.

The chain is built from TRBV27 and TRBJ1-1; the match to TRBD1 covers 9 bases. The CDR3 sequence is 16 residues long. The germline CDR1 and CDR2 sequences are MNHEY and SMNVEV (reference sequence). The trim removed 5 bases at V and 3 bases at J, leaving 10 bases unmatched. DNA of the CDR3: TGTGCCAGCAGTCTCGACAGGGGGAGAGGGTACACTGAAGCTTTCTTT. Amino acids: CASSLDRGRGYTEAFF.

This chain uses TRBV14 with TRBJ2-5; D is undetermined. Per the germline V gene, CDR1 is SGHDN and CDR2 is FVKESK. The CDR3 length is 12 residues. Trimming took off 4 bases at V and 2 bases at J, with 5 bases between the two ends. CDR3 sequence: CASSPYQETQYF. CDR3 bases: TGTGCCAGCAGCCCCTATCAAGAGACCCAGTACTTC.

The chain couples TRBV6-5 to TRBJ1-6; D might be TRBD1 (5 bases). Deletions cut 8 bases from V and 13 bases from J, with 21 bases between. CDR3 size: 14 residues. Per the germline V gene, CDR1 is MNHEY and CDR2 is SVGAGI. This CDR3 reads CASRSASGIRPLHF. CDR3 nucleotides: TGTGCCAGCCGATCAGCCTCAGGGATCCGGCCCCTCCACTTT.

This rearrangement joins TRBV6-7 to TRBJ2-3, with 7 bases fitting TRBD1. TRBV6-7 has ORF status, its function being uncertain. V trimming: 6 bases; J trimming: 6 bases; junction bases outside the gene matches: 3. CDR3 length: 12 amino acids. Here the CDR3 DNA reads TGTGCCAGCAGCTCACAGGGGGATACGCAGTATTTT. Amino acid sequence: CASSSQGDTQYF.

The J gene is TRBJ2-2, the V gene TRBV2; no clear D gene. CDR1 and CDR2 (germline): SNHLY, FYNNEI. The ends were cut back, 5 bases at V and 0 bases at J, with 1 base in the middle. There are 12 residues in the CDR3. The CDR3 is CASSPNTGELFF. The CDR3 DNA sequence: TGTGCCAGCAGTCCGAACACCGGGGAGCTGTTTTTT.

This chain links TRBV7-2 with TRBJ1-1, with 7 bases that match TRBD1. CDR3 length: 17 amino acids. CDR1 and CDR2 (germline): SGHTA, FQGNSA. V trimming: 5 bases; J trimming: 1 base; junction bases outside the gene matches: 13. For the CDR3, the DNA is TGTGCCAGCAGCCCCGAGCGCCACGGGACAGCGAACACTGAAGCTTTCTTT. Translating gives CASSPERHGTANTEAFF. Full variable domain (missing parts from reference TRBV7-2 and TRBJ1-1): GAGVSQSPSNKVTEKGKDVELRCDPISGHTALYWYRQSLGQGLEFLIYFQGNSAPDKSGLPSDRFSAERTGGSVSTLTIQRTQQEDSAVYLCASSPERHGTANTEAFFGQGTRLTVV.

The chain recombines TRBV28 with TRBJ2-7; a possible D gene is TRBD1 (6 bases). Deletions cut 7 bases from V and 0 bases from J, with 10 bases between. The CDR3 has 13 residues. Germline CDR1 reads MDHEN; CDR2 reads SYDVKM. The CDR3 sequence: CASKTGNSYEQYF. In DNA form, the CDR3 reads TGTGCCAGCAAAACAGGGAACTCCTACGAGCAGTACTTC.

The chain combines TRBV27 with TRBJ2-1; TRBD1 matches at 9 bases. The CDR3 consists of 17 residues. Trimming at V came to 2 bases and at J to 2 bases, leaving 7 bases not matched to a gene. CDR1 is MNHEY and CDR2 is SMNVEV in the germline V gene (reference sequence). This CDR3 is CASSLRLTGGAYNEQFF. The CDR3 coding sequence is TGTGCCAGCAGTTTACGGCTCACAGGGGGCGCCTACAATGAGCAGTTCTTC.

This chain uses TRBV6-6 with TRBJ2-1, with 13 bases aligning to TRBD2. Germline lookup yields CDR1 MNHNY and CDR2 SVGAGI (reference sequence). V was pared by 6 bases and J by 7 bases, with 6 bases of the junction left unmatched. CDR3 length: 15 amino acids. The CDR3, as DNA: TGTGCCAGCAGAAGGGGACTAGCGGGATCGAATGAGCAGTTCTTC. This gives the protein CASRRGLAGSNEQFF.

This chain connects TRBV5-8 to TRBJ1-1; D remains unclear. Germline loops: CDR1 SGHTS, CDR2 YDEGEE. Trimming took 9 bases from V and 3 from J, leaving 9 bases between them. This CDR3 comprises 11 residues. In nucleotides, the CDR3 is TGTGCCATCGGGGTCTACACTGAAGCTTTCTTT. It yields the protein CAIGVYTEAFF.

The chain links TRBV19 to TRBJ2-2; TRBD1 aligns across 11 bases. The J segment lost 0 bases and the V segment lost 5 bases, leaving 11 bases of the junction unmatched. The CDR3 has 19 amino acids. The V gene's germline CDR1 is LNHDA and CDR2 SQIVND (reference sequence). CDR3 protein: CASSPLGQGAFANTGELFF. The CDR3 DNA reads TGTGCCAGTAGTCCACTAGGACAGGGGGCATTCGCGAACACCGGGGAGCTGTTTTTT.